One and the same sample provided the 14 T cell receptor beta chains below, sequenced in a study of blood T cell repertoires in COVID-19. The protocol was immunoSEQ multiplex PCR, while the TCRdb copy is restricted to in-frame clones and leaves out a portion. Among a few hundred thousand clones listed, approximately 84% were seen once. The specimen was PBMCs or T cells enriched from blood (not recorded which). Receptors were obtained from a middle-aged man who had recovered from COVID-19.

The chain couples TRBV29-1 to TRBJ1-2; a weak D match, TRBD1 (5 bases). This CDR3 region has 11 residues. Trimming cost V 4 bases and J 2 bases, with 5 bases left between them. CDR1 and CDR2 (germline): SQVTM, ANQGSEA. The CDR3 region is CSVAGNYGYTF. CDR3 nucleotides: TGCAGCGTTGCAGGGAACTATGGCTACACCTTC.

The genes are TRBV4-1 and TRBJ2-3, with TRBD2 matching over 12 bases. J lost 8 bases, V lost 1 base, and 7 bases had no gene match. The CDR3 length is 16 residues. Germline V gene data show CDR1 as MGHRA and CDR2 as YSYEKL. The CDR3 loop is CASSQGTTSGRGTQYF. CDR3 nucleotides: TGCGCCAGCAGCCAAGGAACGACTAGCGGGAGAGGTACGCAGTATTTT.

This rearrangement joins TRBV5-5 to TRBJ1-5, with D perhaps TRBD1 (5 bases). The ends were cut back, 0 bases at V and 4 bases at J, with 11 bases in the middle. Germline CDR1 reads SGHKS; CDR2 reads YYEKEE (reference sequence). The CDR3 is made up of 15 amino acids. The CDR3 nucleotides are TGTGCCAGCAGCTTGGAAGCAGGGCGAAATCAGCCCCAGCATTTT. It yields the protein CASSLEAGRNQPQHF.

This clone came up once. V and J are TRBV3-1 (or the pseudogene TRBV3-2) and TRBJ2-1, with 7 bases aligning to TRBD2. The CDR3 loop spans 15 amino acids. From germline, CDR1 is LGHDT and CDR2 YNNKEL (reference sequence). After removal of 6 bases from V and 6 bases from J, the junction contained 11 bases not matched to a gene. The CDR3 spells CASSYGLGQANEQFF. The CDR3, as DNA: TGTGCCAGCAGTTACGGACTAGGCCAGGCCAATGAGCAGTTCTTC.

This chain uses TRBV28 with TRBJ1-2; 9 nucleotides align to TRBD1. The J segment lost 4 bases and the V segment lost 11 bases, leaving 5 bases of the junction unmatched. The CDR3 totals 12 residues. Germline lookup yields CDR1 MDHEN and CDR2 SYDVKM. CDR3 coding DNA: TGTGCCGCAGCGGACAGGGGCTATGGCTACACCTTC. This gives the protein CAAADRGYGYTF.

The chain links TRBV19 to TRBJ2-5; 12 bases map to TRBD1. The germline V gene has CDR1 LNHDA and CDR2 SQIVND (reference sequence). The CDR3 sequence is 15 residues long. J was trimmed by 4 bases and V by 5 bases; bases with no gene match: 5. The CDR3 region is CASSAGTGGGETQYF. The CDR3 nucleotides are TGTGCCAGTAGTGCCGGGACAGGGGGCGGAGAGACCCAGTACTTC.

V and J are TRBV3-1 (or the pseudogene TRBV3-2) and TRBJ2-7, with D tentatively TRBD2 (5 bases). Germline CDR1 LGHDT, CDR2 YNNKEL (reference sequence). There are 15 residues in the CDR3. The ends were cut back, 4 bases at V and 1 base at J, with 14 bases in the middle. CDR3 residues: CASSPRADSSYEQYF. In DNA, the CDR3 is TGTGCCAGCAGCCCACGAGCGGACTCATCCTACGAGCAGTACTTC.

V is TRBV9 and J is TRBJ1-3; D ambiguous. Looked up from germline, CDR1 is SGDLS and CDR2 is YYNGEE. The V end lost 0 bases, the J end lost 4 bases, and 5 bases lay between the germline ends. The CDR3 totals 13 residues. In DNA, the CDR3 is TGTGCCAGCAGCGTAGCTACGGGAAACACCATATATTTT. Protein product: CASSVATGNTIYF. Filled out from reference TRBV9 and TRBJ1-3, the complete variable domain reads DSGVTQTPKHLITATGQRVTLRCSPRSGDLSVYWYQQSLDQGLQFLIQYYNGEERAKGNILERFSAQQFPDLHSELNLSSLELGDSALYFCASSVATGNTIYFGEGSWLTVV.

This clone has only a few counts. This chain connects TRBV9 to TRBJ2-1; 10 nucleotides agree with TRBD2. Unmatched junction bases numbered 8, after V lost 3 bases and J lost 8 bases. This CDR3 region has 15 residues. Germline-derived CDR1 and CDR2 are SGDLS and YYNGEE. The CDR3, as DNA: TGTGCCAGCAGCGATGGAGCGGGGGGGCCGGATGAGCAGTTCTTC. It specifies CASSDGAGGPDEQFF.

V usage is TRBV3-1 (or the pseudogene TRBV3-2) and J usage is TRBJ2-7, with D perhaps TRBD1 (6 bases). The CDR3 contains 14 residues. V was pared by 3 bases and J by 2 bases, with 11 bases between. Germline V gene lookup returns CDR1 LGHDT and CDR2 YNNKEL (reference sequence). The CDR3 DNA reads TGTGCCAGCAGCCATAAGGACAGTCCCTACGAGCAGTACTTC. This sequence encodes CASSHKDSPYEQYF.

The chain couples TRBV2 to TRBJ1-1; possible D gene TRBD1, 5 bases. The V end lost 7 bases, the J end lost 2 bases, and 11 bases lay between the germline ends. This CDR3 is 13 amino acids long. Germline V CDR1 and CDR2: SNHLY, FYNNEI. CDR3 residues: CASNWRGNTEAFF. As DNA, the CDR3 is TGTGCCAGCAACTGGAGGGGAAACACTGAAGCTTTCTTT.

V and J are TRBV11-2 and TRBJ2-1; 16 nucleotides match TRBD2. The junction had 5 bases not matched to a gene; V was cut back by 1 base and J by 2 bases. The germline V gene encodes CDR1 SGHAT and CDR2 FQNNGV. CDR3 length: 19 amino acids. The CDR3 reads CASSLAGTSGGAPYNEQFF. The CDR3 DNA reads as TGTGCCAGCAGCTTAGCAGGGACTAGCGGGGGGGCTCCCTACAATGAGCAGTTCTTC.

This clone was picked up many times. J is TRBJ1-1 and V is TRBV2; tentative D call: TRBD1 (6 bases). Germline-derived CDR1 and CDR2 are SNHLY and FYNNEI. Between the trimmed V and J ends, which lost 6 bases and 4 bases, there was a span of 21 bases. This CDR3 spans 16 amino acids. The CDR3 DNA follows: TGTGCCAGCAGCCCCGATGGTTGGACAGAGGCCACTGAAGCTTTCTTT. It codes for CASSPDGWTEATEAFF. The entire variable domain, with the rest obtained from reference TRBV2 and TRBJ1-1, is as follows: EPEVTQTPSHQVTQMGQEVILRCVPISNHLYFYWYRQILGQKVEFLVSFYNNEISEKSEIFDDQFSVERPDGSNFTLKIRSTKLEDSAMYFCASSPDGWTEATEAFFGQGTRLTVV.

The chain uses TRBV5-1 and TRBJ1-4; the match to TRBD1 covers 7 bases. V trimming: 1 base; J trimming: 6 bases; junction bases outside the gene matches: 3. There are 14 residues in the CDR3. Germline V gene lookup returns CDR1 SGHRS and CDR2 YFSETQ. The CDR3 reads CASSLTGADEKLFF. The CDR3 nucleotides read TGCGCCAGCAGCTTGACAGGGGCCGATGAAAAACTGTTTTTT.